These 25 T cell receptor beta chains were sequenced from one sample in a study of human T cells and chemical hapten exposure (dated by TCRdb to the early 2020s). Read against the paper, the sample's time point label means: pre-sensitization, week 0. This sample's treatment or condition label indicates: therapeutic diphenylcyclopropenone sensitization with weekly scalp DPC. The library came from RACE. The sequencer was a NextSeq 500. TCRdb passed the public sequencing reads through fastp at Q25 and MiXCR, retaining productive beta sequences. Every distinct CDR3 protein forms one entry, paired with its most common genes and DNA. The sample contains about 85,000 distinct CDR3 sequences, about 8% of them found a single time. The ten largest clones take up just over 2.5% of the sample. This specimen was whole blood, taken in connection with sensitization to the hapten diphenylcyclopropenone (DPC). These receptors were collected from a man aged 40-49 years with alopecia areata. Some clones in this sample may be carry-over from other donors' samples.

The sample holds many counts of this clonotype. The chain joins TRBV6-6 to TRBJ2-3, with TRBD2 as a possible D gene (5 bases). V lost 7 bases to trimming and J lost 1 base, with 12 bases between them. Looked up from germline, CDR1 is MNHNY and CDR2 is SVGAGI (reference sequence). This CDR3 is built from 14 residues. This chain's CDR3 is CASNRLGGTDTQYF. CDR3 nucleotides: TGTGCCAGCAATCGTCTCGGGGGCACAGATACGCAGTATTTT.

This clonotype showed up just a few times. No DNA is shown, since the ends of the CDR3 on it are uncertain; the CDR3 is the one TCRdb lists. The CDR3 spells CAWISSGQGATGELFF. The V call is TRBV30, the J call TRBJ2-2; the table calls TRBD1, which could not be checked here. Both ends counted, the CDR3 spans 16 residues. Germline values: CDR1 GTSNPN, CDR2 SVGIG (reference sequence).

This clonotype was detected a few times. This chain joins TRBV10-3 and TRBJ2-7, with a possible D match to TRBD2 (5 bases). V lost 9 bases and J lost 0, with 12 bases in between. CDR3 length: 13 residues. The germline gives CDR1 ENHRY, CDR2 SYGVKD. The CDR3 coding sequence is TGTGCCATTCAAAGCGGAAGCTCCTACGAGCAGTACTTC. It specifies CAIQSGSSYEQYF.

This chain uses TRBV12-3 or TRBV12-4 with TRBJ2-3; perhaps D is TRBD1 or TRBD2 (7 bases each). The V end lost 6 bases, the J end lost 5 bases, and 18 bases lay between the germline ends. This CDR3 has 15 residues. CDR3 DNA sequence: TGTGCCAGCAGACAGGGGAGGGTAAGAGAAGATACGCAGTATTTT. Protein: CASRQGRVREDTQYF.

This rearrangement joins TRBV6-2 or TRBV6-3 to TRBJ2-2; no reliable D call. This CDR3 comprises 14 residues. V dropped 6 bases and J dropped 5 bases, with 13 bases sitting between them. Per the germline V gene, CDR1 is MNHEY and CDR2 is SVGEGT. In DNA form, the CDR3 reads TGTGCCAGCAGCCTAAACTGGGGAACCGGGGAGCTGTTTTTT. The encoded protein is CASSLNWGTGELFF.

The V call is TRBV25-1, the J call TRBJ2-7; no clear D gene. From germline, CDR1 is MGHDK and CDR2 SYGVNS. The V and J ends lost 4 bases and 2 bases respectively, with 0 bases between them. There are 10 residues in the CDR3. The CDR3 is CASSAYEQYF. The CDR3, as DNA: TGTGCCAGCAGTGCCTACGAGCAGTACTTC.

This clonotype was seen only a few times. The rearrangement joins TRBV6-5 to TRBJ2-1; TRBD2 matches 8 bases. CDR1 is MNHEY and CDR2 is SVGAGI in the germline V gene. CDR3 size: 19 residues. Trimming took 6 bases from V and 3 from J; bases not matched to a gene: 19. The CDR3 is CASSPSGGGSNLFYNEQFF. CDR3 nucleotide sequence: TGTGCCAGCAGCCCATCCGGGGGGGGGAGTAACCTTTTCTACAATGAGCAGTTCTTC.

The V and J genes are TRBV29-1 and TRBJ2-6; TRBD2 might be the D (6 bases). V was trimmed by 7 bases and J by 2 bases, leaving 15 bases between them. The CDR3 consists of 15 residues. Germline loops: CDR1 SQVTM, CDR2 ANQGSEA. The CDR3 DNA follows: TGCAGCGCTACGTTAGGAGGGACTGGGGCCAACGTCCTGACTTTC. Translating it yields CSATLGGTGANVLTF.

This clonotype appeared many times. This chain links TRBV29-1 with TRBJ1-2; 9 nucleotides line up with TRBD1. CDR1 and CDR2 (germline): SQVTM, ANQGSEA. The V segment lost 7 bases and the J segment 6 bases; nucleotides outside the gene matches: 6. The length of the CDR3 is 12 residues. The CDR3 DNA reads TGCAGCGCCGTGGACAGGGGAGATGGCTACACCTTC. Encoded protein: CSAVDRGDGYTF. Combining the CDR3 with reference TRBV29-1 and TRBJ1-2 gives the whole variable domain SAVISQKPSRDICQRGTSLTIQCQVDSQVTMMFWYRQQPGQSLTLIATANQGSEATYESGFVIDKFPISRPNLTFSTLTVSNMSPEDSSIYLCSAVDRGDGYTFGSGTRLTVV.

This clonotype was detected a few times. The rearrangement uses TRBV4-1 and TRBJ1-2, with D possibly TRBD1 on 6 matching bases. Trimming stripped 2 bases from V and 2 bases from J, with 9 bases between. Per germline, CDR1 MGHRA and CDR2 YSYEKL. CDR3 size: 14 residues. The CDR3 nucleotides are TGCGCCAGCAGCCAACCGACAGGAAACTATGGCTACACCTTC. Protein product: CASSQPTGNYGYTF.

The V gene is TRBV12-3 or TRBV12-4, the J gene TRBJ2-6, with D uncertain. Trimming took off 5 bases at V and 0 bases at J, with 2 bases between the two ends. The CDR3 spans 13 residues. CDR3 sequence: CASSDSGANVLTF. CDR3 nucleotide sequence: TGTGCCAGCAGTGACTCTGGGGCCAACGTCCTGACTTTC.

This clonotype was counted only a few times. The rearrangement uses TRBV12-3 or TRBV12-4 and TRBJ2-1; no firm D call. This CDR3 has 12 residues. The V end was cut by 6 bases, the J end by 5 bases, with 8 bases between. The DNA of the CDR3 is TGTGCCAGCAGAAGAGCGAACAATGAGCAGTTCTTC. Encoded protein: CASRRANNEQFF.

The chain carries TRBV5-1 and TRBJ2-6; no definite D call. CDR1 is SGHRS and CDR2 is YFSETQ in the germline V gene. The CDR3 has 19 amino acids. Between the trimmed V and J ends, which lost 4 bases and 0 bases, there was a span of 20 bases. The CDR3 nucleotides are TGCGCCAGCAGCCCCGGCGTTGGCAGTTTCCTCTCTGGGGCCAACGTCCTGACTTTC. Translation gives CASSPGVGSFLSGANVLTF.

This clonotype was counted at least ten times. The J gene is TRBJ2-3, the V gene TRBV12-3 or TRBV12-4; TRBD2 might be the D (6 bases). V was trimmed by 7 bases and J by 2 bases, leaving 13 bases between them. This CDR3 region has 14 residues. The CDR3 coding sequence is TGTGCCAGCAATGTCCGGGACTTCACAGATACGCAGTATTTT. Translated: CASNVRDFTDTQYF.

The gene calls are TRBV3-1 and TRBJ2-1, with D maybe TRBD2 (5 bases). In germline, CDR1 is LGHDT, CDR2 YNNKEL (reference sequence). Deletions cut 3 bases from V and 0 bases from J, with 9 bases between. This CDR3 has 15 amino acids. The CDR3 bases are TGTGCCAGCAGCCAGGACTCTAGCTCCTACAATGAGCAGTTCTTC. Translated: CASSQDSSSYNEQFF.

The chain carries TRBV20-1 and TRBJ2-7; D not certain. Trimming stripped 0 bases from V and 3 bases from J, with 15 bases between. This CDR3 has 15 amino acids. Germline loops: CDR1 DFQATT, CDR2 SNEGSKA (reference sequence). The CDR3 is CSARDINAPFYEQYV. Here the CDR3 DNA reads TGCAGTGCTAGAGATATTAACGCACCCTTCTACGAGCAGTACGTC.

The J gene is TRBJ1-4, the V gene TRBV5-5, with TRBD1 matching over 7 bases. The V segment lost 1 base and the J segment 8 bases; nucleotides outside the gene matches: 5. CDR3 length: 14 residues. Germline loops: CDR1 SGHKS, CDR2 YYEKEE (reference sequence). The CDR3 here is CASSLMRGQEKLFF. CDR3 sequence (DNA): TGTGCCAGCAGCTTGATGAGGGGACAGGAAAAACTGTTTTTT. The entire variable domain, with the rest obtained from reference TRBV5-5 and TRBJ1-4, is as follows: DAGVTQSPTHLIKTRGQQVTLRCSPISGHKSVSWYQQVLGQGPQFIFQYYEKEERGRGNFPDRFSARQFPNYSSELNVNALLLGDSALYLCASSLMRGQEKLFFGSGTQLSVL.

This chain uses TRBV14 with TRBJ2-3, with a tentative D call TRBD1 (6 bases). CDR3 length: 15 amino acids. CDR1 and CDR2 (germline): SGHDN, FVKESK. The ends were cut back, 1 base at V and 2 bases at J, with 10 bases in the middle. The CDR3 here is CASSQVQGTTDTQYF. The CDR3 DNA follows: TGTGCCAGCAGCCAAGTACAGGGAACCACAGATACGCAGTATTTT.

The gene calls are TRBV9 and TRBJ2-6, with D unclear. Per the germline V gene, CDR1 is SGDLS and CDR2 is YYNGEE. Trimming removed 0 bases from V and 0 bases from J, with 7 bases in between. The CDR3 runs to 16 residues. CDR3: CASSVDSSSGANVLTF. The CDR3 coding sequence is TGTGCCAGCAGCGTAGACAGCAGCTCTGGGGCCAACGTCCTGACTTTC.

This clonotype was seen only a few times. The rearrangement links TRBV29-1 to TRBJ1-1; D is unclear. The V gene lost 5 bases and the J gene lost 5 bases, with 15 bases spanning the gap. Germline CDR1 is SQVTM and CDR2 is ANQGSEA. There are 13 residues in the CDR3. This CDR3 reads CSVLLRVGTEAFF. The CDR3 coding sequence is TGCAGCGTTCTACTCCGTGTTGGGACTGAAGCTTTCTTT.

V usage is TRBV7-2 and J usage is TRBJ1-4; TRBD1 agrees at 8 bases. Germline CDR1 is SGHTA and CDR2 is FQGNSA. This CDR3 spans 18 amino acids. Germline trimming cut 2 bases from V and 8 bases from J; bases unmatched to any gene: 16. As DNA, the CDR3 is TGTGCCAGCAGCTTAAGGGCTCTTAGGACAGGGCAGAGGGAAAAACTGTTTTTT. It is translated as CASSLRALRTGQREKLFF.

This clonotype has at least ten counts. CDR3 sequence (DNA): TGCAGCGTTGAAGCCCCGGGGTATAATGAAAAACTGTTTTTT. It encodes CSVEAPGYNEKLFF. The genes are TRBV29-1 and TRBJ1-4, with D unclear. Germline CDR1 and CDR2: SQVTM and ANQGSEA. The CDR3 has 14 amino acids. Trimming took 1 base from V and 4 from J, leaving 10 bases between them.

This clonotype appeared many times. The chain links TRBV25-1 to TRBJ1-1, with D tentatively TRBD1 (6 bases). There are 14 residues in the CDR3. With 4 bases removed from V and 6 bases from J, the gap between germline ends came to 15 bases. Germline loops: CDR1 MGHDK, CDR2 SYGVNS. The CDR3 here is CASSVRDIPSEAFF. CDR3 nucleotides: TGTGCCAGCAGTGTTCGGGACATCCCTTCTGAAGCTTTCTTT. Supplemented by reference TRBV25-1 and TRBJ1-1, the full variable domain reads EADIYQTPRYLVIGTGKKITLECSQTMGHDKMYWYQQDPGMELHLIHYSYGVNSTEKGDLSSESTVSRIRTEHFPLTLESARPSHTSQYLCASSVRDIPSEAFFGQGTRLTVV.

Only a few counts were recorded for this clonotype. The chain has TRBV6-1 and TRBJ2-3; possible D gene TRBD1, 6 bases. Trimming took off 10 bases at V and 5 bases at J, with 16 bases between the two ends. Germline V lookup: CDR1 MNHNS, CDR2 SASEGT. This CDR3 region has 13 residues. CDR3 loop: CANRGGSEDTQYF. The CDR3 DNA sequence: TGTGCCAACAGAGGGGGATCAGAAGATACGCAGTATTTT.

This clonotype was detected many times. The gene calls are TRBV30 and TRBJ2-3, with 7 positions matching TRBD1. Germline CDR1 is GTSNPN and CDR2 is SVGIG (reference sequence). V shed 0 bases and J 10 bases; nucleotides not matched to a gene: 7. This CDR3 region has 13 residues. CDR3 nucleotide sequence: TGTGCCTGGAGTGTAACAGGGGTTGATTCGCAGTATTTT. Its translation: CAWSVTGVDSQYF. Complete variable domain (other parts from reference TRBV30 and TRBJ2-3): SQTIHQWPATLVQPVGSPLSLECTVEGTSNPNLYWYRQAAGRGLQLLFYSVGIGQISSEVPQNLSASRPQDRQFILSSKKLLLSDSGFYLCAWSVTGVDSQYFGPGTRLTVL.